One and the same sample provided the 8 T cell receptor beta chains below, sequenced in a study of OX40 agonist ivuxolimab in advanced cancers. Assay: immunoSEQ multiplex PCR; the TCRdb copy retains only in-frame clones and omits some. The sample has about 66,000 clones; about 81% are singletons. The sequenced sample was CD4+ or CD8+ T cells sorted from blood, obtained in a trial of the OX40 agonist ivuxolimab. The receptors were sampled from an adult with an advanced solid tumor such as melanoma, head and neck, liver or kidney cancer.

V gene TRBV5-5 combines with J gene TRBJ2-2; D ambiguous. Trimming took 0 bases from V and 5 from J, leaving 8 bases between them. This CDR3 region has 14 residues. Germline V gene sequence: CDR1 SGHKS, CDR2 YYEKEE (reference sequence). CDR3 sequence (DNA): TGTGCCAGCAGCTTGGTGCTTTGGACCGGGGAGCTGTTTTTT. Its translation: CASSLVLWTGELFF.

This clone has more than one count but fewer than ten. V usage is TRBV11-3 and J usage is TRBJ1-6; D uncertain. This CDR3 contains 13 residues. V was trimmed by 1 base and J by 10 bases, leaving 8 bases between them. Germline-derived CDR1 and CDR2 are SGHNT and YENEEA. For the CDR3, the DNA is TGTGCCAGCAGCTTAGTAGGGAACTCACCCCTCCACTTT. Amino acids: CASSLVGNSPLHF.

The chain couples TRBV10-3 to TRBJ1-2, with 7 positions matching TRBD1. The germline gives CDR1 ENHRY, CDR2 SYGVKD. CDR3 size: 15 residues. The J segment lost 0 bases and the V segment lost 10 bases, leaving 11 bases of the junction unmatched. CDR3 nucleotides: TGTGCCACCGAGGCCCGACAGGGAGCTAACTATGGCTACACCTTC. Its translation: CATEARQGANYGYTF.

J is TRBJ1-5 and V is TRBV19; D might be TRBD1 (6 bases). CDR1 and CDR2 from the germline V gene are LNHDA and SQIVND (reference sequence). CDR3 length: 15 amino acids. V lost 7 bases to trimming and J lost 6 bases, with 19 bases between them. The CDR3 DNA follows: TGTGCCAGTACCGGAATTGGGCAGGGGAGTCAGCCCCAGCATTTT. This sequence encodes CASTGIGQGSQPQHF.

V usage is TRBV19 and J usage is TRBJ1-5; 7 nucleotides line up with TRBD1. V shed 10 bases, J shed 6 bases, and the junction held 12 bases outside the gene matches. Germline V gene data show CDR1 as LNHDA and CDR2 as SQIVND (reference sequence). The CDR3 is 14 amino acids. The CDR3 DNA reads as TGTGCCACCGCGGGACAGAGTGGTGGTCAGCCCCAGCATTTT. Residues: CATAGQSGGQPQHF.

The count of this clone is one. The chain carries TRBV4-2 and TRBJ2-1; 16 nucleotides match TRBD2. CDR3 length: 22 amino acids. CDR1 and CDR2 from the germline V gene are LGHNA and YNFKEQ. J was trimmed by 2 bases and V by 0 bases; bases with no gene match: 13. CDR3 sequence (DNA): TGTGCCAGCAGCCAAGAATCCATGTGGGGACTAGCGGGAGGGCAAGCCTACAATGAGCAGTTCTTC. It encodes CASSQESMWGLAGGQAYNEQFF.

This rearrangement joins TRBV10-3 to TRBJ1-1; weak D call: TRBD1 (6 bases). The CDR3 sequence is 12 residues long. V was shortened by 0 bases and J by 11 bases, with 10 bases between the two germline ends. Germline V gene data show CDR1 as ENHRY and CDR2 as SYGVKD. The CDR3 loop reads CAISESLGAAFF. The DNA for the CDR3 is TGTGCCATCAGTGAGTCTTTGGGGGCGGCTTTCTTT.

The V and J genes are TRBV5-5 and TRBJ1-5; D is unclear. V was clipped by 5 bases and J by 1 base, with 4 bases between them. From germline, CDR1 is SGHKS and CDR2 YYEKEE (reference sequence). The CDR3 is made up of 12 amino acids. The CDR3 here is CASSQSNQPQHF. CDR3 DNA: TGTGCCAGCAGTCAGAGCAATCAGCCCCAGCATTTT.